Presented here are 20 T cell receptor beta chains from one specimen sequenced in a study of OX40 agonist ivuxolimab in advanced cancers. Library construction relied on the immunoSEQ multiplex PCR assay. TCRdb took over this immuneACCESS table, retaining in-frame rearrangements with V and J assigned. Such tables are incomplete; in checked studies, under half of the missing clones stem from an unresolved V gene, and the remainder is unexplained. This sample holds roughly 80,000 clones; around 91% were observed only once. 0.3% to 0.45% of the sample rests with the top ten. Sequencing was performed on CD4+ or CD8+ T cells sorted from blood, taken in a trial of the OX40 agonist ivuxolimab. The receptors shown here come from an adult with an advanced solid tumor such as melanoma, head and neck, liver or kidney cancer.

J is TRBJ2-7 and V is TRBV19; D is unresolved. Germline assignment: CDR1 LNHDA and CDR2 SQIVND (reference sequence). There are 12 residues in the CDR3. Trimming left V 1 base short and J 2 bases short, with 3 bases between. The CDR3 DNA follows: TGTGCCAGTAGTATAGGGCCCTACGAGCAGTACTTC. This sequence encodes CASSIGPYEQYF.

This clone turned up a few times. The chain is built from TRBV7-9 and TRBJ2-7; TRBD1 aligns across 7 bases. The germline gives CDR1 SEHNR, CDR2 FQNEAQ (reference sequence). This CDR3 contains 15 residues. Trimming cost V 5 bases and J 2 bases; bases outside gene matches: 9. The CDR3, as DNA: TGTGCCAGCAGCAGGACAGGACAGCAAACCTACGAGCAGTACTTC. As protein: CASSRTGQQTYEQYF. The whole variable domain, remainder taken from reference TRBV7-9 and TRBJ2-7, is DTGVSQNPRHKITKRGQNVTFRCDPISEHNRLYWYRQTLGQGPEFLTYFQNEAQLEKSRLLSDRFSAERPKGSFSTLEIQRTEQGDSAMYLCASSRTGQQTYEQYFGPGTRLTVT.

As concerns this clone: Compared with germline, one end of the junction differs, possibly owing to a read error. The chain has TRBV6-5 and TRBJ1-1, with unresolved D. Looked up from germline, CDR1 is MNHEY and CDR2 is SVGAGI. There are 14 residues in the CDR3. The CDR3 loop is CASSYSTLNTEAFF. The CDR3, as DNA: TGTGCCAGCAGCTACTCGACACTAAACACTGAAGCTTTCTTT.

V is TRBV2 and J is TRBJ1-5; D unclear. CDR1 and CDR2 (germline): SNHLY, FYNNEI. Trimming shortened V by 6 bases and J by 0 bases, and 9 bases separated the two germline ends. The CDR3 runs to 14 residues. The CDR3 DNA reads as TGTGCCAGCAGCGAAAGTTATAGCAATCAGCCCCAGCATTTT. Its protein product is CASSESYSNQPQHF. Complete variable domain (other parts from reference TRBV2 and TRBJ1-5): EPEVTQTPSHQVTQMGQEVILRCVPISNHLYFYWYRQILGQKVEFLVSFYNNEISEKSEIFDDQFSVERPDGSNFTLKIRSTKLEDSAMYFCASSESYSNQPQHFGDGTRLSIL.

The chain joins TRBV7-9 to TRBJ2-1; a weak D match, TRBD2 (6 bases). The CDR3 runs to 14 residues. Per germline, CDR1 SEHNR and CDR2 FQNEAQ (reference sequence). V was trimmed by 5 bases and J by 10 bases, leaving 18 bases between them. The CDR3 sequence: CASSPQPAAGEQFF. The DNA of the CDR3 is TGTGCCAGCAGCCCGCAACCTGCCGCGGGAGAGCAGTTCTTC.

The rearrangement uses TRBV27 and TRBJ2-7; 8 bases line up with TRBD1. Germline V CDR1 and CDR2: MNHEY, SMNVEV (reference sequence). Germline trimming cut 8 bases from V and 5 bases from J; bases unmatched to any gene: 8. This CDR3 comprises 13 residues. CDR3: CASGSGGLDEQYF. CDR3 coding DNA: TGTGCCAGCGGTTCAGGGGGCTTGGACGAGCAGTACTTC.

In its sample, this clone is medium-sized. The chain links TRBV27 to TRBJ1-2; 8 bases align to TRBD1. Per the germline V gene, CDR1 is MNHEY and CDR2 is SMNVEV (reference sequence). J gave up 4 bases and V 3 bases, and 7 bases lay outside the gene matches. The CDR3 consists of 15 residues. CDR3 bases: TGTGCCAGCAGTTTCCACGGACAGGGAAGCTATGGCTACACCTTC. Its translation is CASSFHGQGSYGYTF.

J is TRBJ1-2 and V is TRBV6-5, with D unclear. V lost 6 bases to trimming and J lost 2 bases, with 13 bases between them. CDR3 length: 14 residues. From germline, CDR1 is MNHEY and CDR2 SVGAGI. CDR3 in DNA: TGTGCCAGCAGGGAGGCAGCCCGAAACTATGGCTACACCTTC. Its protein product is CASREAARNYGYTF.

The chain joins TRBV2 to TRBJ2-7; D may be TRBD1 (6 bases). In germline, CDR1 is SNHLY, CDR2 FYNNEI. This CDR3 has 14 amino acids. The V and J ends lost 5 bases and 4 bases respectively, with 15 bases between them. The CDR3 DNA sequence: TGTGCCAGCAGTATGACAGGCTCCTATTACGAGCAGTACTTC. Protein sequence: CASSMTGSYYEQYF.

V and J are TRBV6-5 and TRBJ2-3; TRBD2 aligns across 13 bases. Germline CDR1 MNHEY, CDR2 SVGAGI. Trimming cost V 6 bases and J 4 bases; bases outside gene matches: 4. The CDR3 covers 15 residues. Here the CDR3 DNA reads TGTGCCAGCAGGGGGACTAGCGGGATTTCAGATACGCAGTATTTT. Encoded protein: CASRGTSGISDTQYF.

This clone is a singleton in its sample. The CDR3 DNA reads TGTGCCAGCAGCGCGAGTACTGGCTCCCGCGAGCAGTACTTC. It yields the protein CASSASTGSREQYF. The rearrangement joins TRBV5-6 to TRBJ2-7; D call uncertain. The CDR3 is 14 amino acids. Germline V gene sequence: CDR1 SGHDT, CDR2 YYEEEE. Trimming took 4 bases from V and 6 from J, leaving 17 bases between them.

The chain is built from TRBV27 and TRBJ2-3; 11 positions match TRBD2. The CDR3 totals 17 residues. Germline V gene sequence: CDR1 MNHEY, CDR2 SMNVEV (reference sequence). With V trimmed by 6 bases and J by 4 bases, 12 bases remained unmatched. The CDR3 sequence: CASSPLLAGGSPDTQYF. The CDR3 DNA reads as TGTGCCAGCAGCCCACTCTTAGCGGGAGGGAGCCCAGATACGCAGTATTTT.

The chain uses TRBV19 and TRBJ2-2, with 10 bases lining up with TRBD1. In germline, CDR1 is LNHDA, CDR2 SQIVND (reference sequence). V shed 4 bases, J shed 1 base, and the junction held 3 bases outside the gene matches. The CDR3 sequence is 16 residues long. For the CDR3, the DNA is TGTGCCAGTAGTACAAGGACAGGGGGGAACACCGGGGAGCTGTTTTTT. It codes for CASSTRTGGNTGELFF.

This clone was found once. The CDR3 coding sequence is TGTGCCAGCAGCTTGATGGCCGGCAATGAGCAGTTCTTC. It translates to CASSLMAGNEQFF. The chain is built from TRBV5-4 and TRBJ2-1; D ambiguous. The CDR3 spans 13 residues. Germline lookup yields CDR1 SGHNT and CDR2 YYREEE (reference sequence). V dropped 1 base and J dropped 6 bases, with 8 bases sitting between them.

This chain links TRBV7-2 with TRBJ2-1; TRBD2 matches 8 bases. Per germline, CDR1 SGHTA and CDR2 FQGNSA. Trimming removed 4 bases from V and 4 bases from J; junction bases left unmatched: 12. The CDR3 covers 17 residues. CDR3 sequence reads: CASSSPPGLGGYNEQFF. CDR3 nucleotides: TGTGCCAGCAGCTCTCCACCGGGACTAGGGGGTTACAATGAGCAGTTCTTC.

The V gene is TRBV7-9, the J gene TRBJ2-3, with 7 bases lining up with TRBD2. CDR1 is SEHNR, CDR2 FQNEAQ, per germline (reference sequence). Trimming removed 11 bases from V and 2 bases from J; junction bases left unmatched: 13. The CDR3 sequence is 15 residues long. The DNA of the CDR3 is TGTGCCTACCAGGGACTGAGCGGGAACACAGATACGCAGTATTTT. This sequence encodes CAYQGLSGNTDTQYF.

This clone has a single count. The V gene is TRBV6-5, the J gene TRBJ2-7; D tentatively reads TRBD1 or TRBD2 (6 bases each). This CDR3 region has 13 residues. Trimming left V 7 bases short and J 4 bases short, with 14 bases between. The germline gives CDR1 MNHEY, CDR2 SVGAGI. The CDR3 protein is CASTRGAIYEQYF. In nucleotides, the CDR3 is TGTGCCAGCACAAGGGGGGCAATATACGAGCAGTACTTC.

The chain recombines TRBV11-3 with TRBJ1-1; no reliable D call. The CDR3 consists of 13 residues. Trimming removed 5 bases from V and 1 base from J, with 8 bases in between. Germline lookup yields CDR1 SGHNT and CDR2 YENEEA. CDR3 DNA: TGTGCCAGCAGCCTTACACAGAACACTGAAGCTTTCTTT. It codes for CASSLTQNTEAFF.

The J gene is TRBJ1-4, the V gene TRBV29-1; D is unresolved. The CDR3 contains 12 residues. Germline V CDR1 and CDR2: SQVTM, ANQGSEA. V lost 4 bases and J lost 8, with 11 bases in between. CDR3: CSVAGSLEKLFF. As DNA, the CDR3 is TGCAGCGTTGCGGGGTCGCTGGAAAAACTGTTTTTT.

In this sample, this clone turned up once. This chain uses TRBV7-9 with TRBJ2-5; D call uncertain. This CDR3 region has 11 residues. V lost 5 bases, J lost 5 bases, and 6 bases lay in between. CDR1 is SEHNR, CDR2 FQNEAQ, per germline (reference sequence). CDR3 in amino acids: CASSQVETQYF. The CDR3 nucleotides are TGTGCCAGCAGCCAAGTGGAGACCCAGTACTTC.